One sample yielded the 28 T cell receptor beta chains listed below, sequenced in a study of shared clonotypes between healthy human individuals. Data came from immunoSEQ multiplex PCR; TCRdb stores just in-frame clones and leaves some out. The sample carries under 1,100,000 clones, about 75% recorded once. Sequencing was performed on memory CD4+ T cells sorted from blood. As for subset: CD45RA-negative fraction. All receptors come from a man aged 18-30 years in good health.

This clone was seen a few times. Additional DNA sequences in this sample encode the identical CDR3. The chain has TRBV29-1 and TRBJ1-1; D unclear. V was cut by 3 bases and J by 3 bases, with 2 bases left in between. The CDR3 has 10 amino acids. Germline V CDR1 and CDR2: SQVTM, ANQGSEA. CDR3 protein: CSVEYTEAFF. In DNA form, the CDR3 reads TGCAGCGTTGAGTACACTGAAGCTTTCTTT. The full variable domain, its missing parts supplied by reference TRBV29-1 and TRBJ1-1, is SAVISQKPSRDICQRGTSLTIQCQVDSQVTMMFWYRQQPGQSLTLIATANQGSEATYESGFVIDKFPISRPNLTFSTLTVSNMSPEDSSIYLCSVEYTEAFFGQGTRLTVV.

This chain joins TRBV27 and TRBJ2-1, with 7 nucleotides matching TRBD1. The V gene end was trimmed by 2 bases and the J gene end by 12 bases; junction bases not matched to a gene: 10. The length of the CDR3 is 14 residues. Germline CDR1 reads MNHEY; CDR2 reads SMNVEV (reference sequence). The CDR3 spells CASSLSEGARRQFF. CDR3 DNA sequence: TGTGCCAGCAGTTTAAGTGAGGGGGCTAGGAGGCAGTTCTTC.

In this sample, this clone turned up once. For the CDR3, the DNA is TGTGCCAGCAGCACCCCCCAGGCAGCCGCAGAGACCCAGTACTTC. Translation gives CASSTPQAAAETQYF. The chain is built from TRBV9 and TRBJ2-5; D is unclear. This CDR3 contains 15 residues. The V gene lost 4 bases and the J gene lost 4 bases, with 17 bases spanning the gap. The germline CDR1 and CDR2 sequences are SGDLS and YYNGEE.

This rearrangement joins TRBV11-2 to TRBJ1-3; 9 bases match TRBD1. Germline CDR1 SGHAT, CDR2 FQNNGV. V trimming: 1 base; J trimming: 4 bases; junction bases outside the gene matches: 5. CDR3 length equals 16 residues. The CDR3 DNA follows: TGTGCCAGCAGCTTAGTGGGACAGGGTATCGGAAACACCATATATTTT. It codes for CASSLVGQGIGNTIYF.

The table lists this clone with a count of one. CDR3 in amino acids: CASSSGGDRREETQYF. CDR3 nucleotide sequence: TGTGCCAGCAGCTCGGGAGGGGACAGGAGGGAAGAGACCCAGTACTTC. This chain uses TRBV7-2 with TRBJ2-5; D is perhaps TRBD1 or TRBD2 (8 bases each). The CDR3 spans 16 residues. CDR1 and CDR2 from the germline V gene are SGHTA and FQGNSA. V was clipped by 4 bases and J by 3 bases, with 18 bases between them.

Worth noting for this clone: This same CDR3 is encoded by further DNA sequences in the sample. V gene TRBV15 combines with J gene TRBJ2-5; unclear D gene. Germline CDR1 reads LNHNV; CDR2 reads YYDKDF (reference sequence). V gave up 0 bases and J gave up 3 bases, with 5 bases separating them. The CDR3 runs 13 residues. The CDR3 sequence is CATSRDLEETQYF. The CDR3 DNA reads TGTGCCACCAGCAGAGATCTCGAAGAGACCCAGTACTTC.

The chain joins TRBV6-6 to TRBJ2-1; D gene unclear. V was shortened by 0 bases and J by 8 bases, with 5 bases between the two germline ends. The V gene's germline CDR1 is MNHNY and CDR2 SVGAGI (reference sequence). This CDR3 contains 12 residues. The CDR3 DNA follows: TGTGCCAGCAGTTACTCCTTCGATGAGCAGTTCTTC. Translation: CASSYSFDEQFF.

The rearrangement uses TRBV18 and TRBJ1-6; 7 nucleotides agree with TRBD1. V trimming: 3 bases; J trimming: 7 bases; junction bases outside the gene matches: 6. The CDR3 sequence is 15 residues long. Germline V gene sequence: CDR1 KGHSH, CDR2 LQKENI. The CDR3 reads CASSPREGGNSPLHF. The CDR3 DNA follows: TGTGCCAGCTCACCCCGGGAAGGGGGCAATTCACCCCTCCACTTT.

The CDR3 region has the DNA TGCGCCAGCAGCCAAGAGAGATTCGCCACCGGGGAGCTGTTTTTT. Protein: CASSQERFATGELFF. This chain links TRBV4-3 with TRBJ2-2; unclear D gene. The V end was cut by 0 bases, the J end by 4 bases, with 9 bases between. The CDR3 has 15 amino acids. Germline values: CDR1 LGHNA, CDR2 YSLEER.

Comments on this clone: Since a much larger clone is just one base distant, this may be a read error. The gene calls are TRBV18 and TRBJ1-2; 8 bases match TRBD1. V dropped 3 bases and J dropped 6; count of bases not matched to a gene: 3. The CDR3 has 13 amino acids. Germline V lookup: CDR1 KGHSH, CDR2 LQKENI. The CDR3 region has the DNA TGTGCCAGCTCACCGGGACAGGACAATGGCTACACCTTC. Translating it yields CASSPGQDNGYTF.

V gene TRBV25-1 combines with J gene TRBJ2-7; possibly TRBD1 for D (6 bases). This CDR3 region has 13 residues. The germline CDR1 and CDR2 sequences are MGHDK and SYGVNS. The V and J ends lost 5 bases and 7 bases respectively, with 15 bases between them. In nucleotides, the CDR3 is TGTGCCAGCAGTATTTGGACAGAGGGGGAGCAGTACTTC. Translating gives CASSIWTEGEQYF.

The chain combines TRBV6-6 with TRBJ2-7, with 7 bases lining up with TRBD2. In germline, CDR1 is MNHNY, CDR2 SVGAGI (reference sequence). The CDR3 totals 14 residues. V shed 6 bases, J shed 4 bases, and the junction held 9 bases outside the gene matches. CDR3 nucleotides: TGTGCCAGCAGATGGACTAGAGAAAGTTACGAGCAGTACTTC. Residues: CASRWTRESYEQYF.

This clone was seen a single time. This CDR3 reads CAWSKGDSSYGYTF. The CDR3 DNA reads TGTGCCTGGAGCAAAGGGGACAGTTCATATGGCTACACCTTC. The rearrangement uses TRBV30 and TRBJ1-2, with 7 bases matching TRBD1. V gave up 3 bases and J gave up 5 bases; unmatched junction bases: 9. Germline V gene sequence: CDR1 GTSNPN, CDR2 SVGIG (reference sequence). This CDR3 comprises 14 residues.

This clone was seen once. The chain uses TRBV10-2 and TRBJ2-7, with D tentatively TRBD1 or TRBD2 (6 bases each). Trimming removed 0 bases from V and 0 bases from J, with 12 bases in between. Germline V CDR1 and CDR2: WSHSY, SAAADI. This CDR3 is built from 16 residues. For the CDR3, the DNA is TGCGCCAGCAGTGAGTCCAGGGGACTTAGCTCCTACGAGCAGTACTTC. This codes for CASSESRGLSSYEQYF.

J is TRBJ2-3 and V is TRBV7-6, with D hard to call. Per germline, CDR1 SGHVS and CDR2 FNYEAQ. The CDR3 is made up of 14 amino acids. The ends were cut back, 3 bases at V and 1 base at J, with 8 bases in the middle. CDR3 in DNA: TGTGCCAGCAGCTTTACCGCGGGCACAGATACGCAGTATTTT. It specifies CASSFTAGTDTQYF.

The CDR3 here is CASSDLGAYEQYF. In DNA form, the CDR3 reads TGTGCCAGCAGTGATTTGGGGGCCTACGAGCAGTACTTC. The gene calls are TRBV6-1 and TRBJ2-7; possibly TRBD1 or TRBD2 for D (5 bases each). The ends were cut back, 3 bases at V and 2 bases at J, with 8 bases in the middle. This CDR3 region has 13 residues. CDR1 is MNHNS, CDR2 SASEGT, per germline.

Concerning this clone itself: Possible read error: a much larger clone is one base away. The V gene is TRBV7-9, the J gene TRBJ1-2; D unclear. V shed 0 bases and J shed 0 bases, with 2 bases lying between them. The CDR3 is 13 amino acids. The germline CDR1 and CDR2 sequences are SEHNR and FQNEAQ (reference sequence). The CDR3 region is CASSLAANYGYTF. CDR3 sequence (DNA): TGTGCCAGCAGCTTAGCGGCTAACTATGGCTACACCTTC.

V and J are TRBV5-4 and TRBJ2-7; 8 nucleotides align to TRBD2. The CDR3 is 15 amino acids. Trimming took 4 bases from V and 3 from J; bases not matched to a gene: 9. Germline V gives CDR1 SGHNT, CDR2 YYREEE (reference sequence). CDR3 residues: CASSPRGAGVYEQYF. CDR3 coding DNA: TGTGCCAGCAGCCCCAGGGGAGCGGGAGTCTACGAGCAGTACTTC.

The chain is built from TRBV10-1 and TRBJ2-1, with TRBD2 matching over 8 bases. Germline trimming cut 3 bases from V and 4 bases from J; bases unmatched to any gene: 5. CDR1 WNHNN and CDR2 SYGVQD come from the germline V gene (reference sequence). CDR3 length: 15 amino acids. DNA for the CDR3: TGCGCCAGCAGTGAAGAACTAGCGGATTACAATGAGCAGTTCTTC. Translating it yields CASSEELADYNEQFF.

The chain couples TRBV19 to TRBJ2-5, with D maybe TRBD1 (5 bases). Deletions cut 8 bases from V and 5 bases from J, with 15 bases between. The CDR3 loop spans 13 amino acids. Germline V gene sequence: CDR1 LNHDA, CDR2 SQIVND (reference sequence). CDR3 loop: CASGQGYGETQYF. DNA for the CDR3: TGTGCCAGTGGTCAGGGTTACGGCGAGACCCAGTACTTC.

The J gene is TRBJ1-1, the V gene TRBV14; no clear D gene. The CDR3 runs 11 residues. Germline V lookup: CDR1 SGHDN, CDR2 FVKESK. The V end lost 1 base, the J end lost 6 bases, and 3 bases lay between the germline ends. CDR3 sequence (DNA): TGTGCCAGCAGCCAAGTGGCTGAAGCTTTCTTT. It yields the protein CASSQVAEAFF. The full variable domain, its missing parts supplied by reference TRBV14 and TRBJ1-1, is EAGVTQFPSHSVIEKGQTVTLRCDPISGHDNLYWYRRVMGKEIKFLLHFVKESKQDESGMPNNRFLAERTGGTYSTLKVQPAELEDSGVYFCASSQVAEAFFGQGTRLTVV.

The rearrangement joins TRBV18 to TRBJ1-1, with a possible D match to TRBD1 (6 bases). V lost 5 bases and J lost 6, with 13 bases in between. CDR1 is KGHSH, CDR2 LQKENI, per germline. The CDR3 has 13 amino acids. The CDR3 DNA reads as TGTGCCAGCTCAGGCAGGGGAGGCGCTGAAGCTTTCTTT. Translated, it gives CASSGRGGAEAFF.

This clone was observed a handful of times. This sequence joins TRBV19 and TRBJ2-2; weak D call: TRBD1 (5 bases). The germline gives CDR1 LNHDA, CDR2 SQIVND (reference sequence). V shed 3 bases and J shed 1 base, with 9 bases lying between them. This CDR3 comprises 15 residues. The CDR3 reads CASSMSGKNTGELFF. Here the CDR3 DNA reads TGTGCCAGTAGTATGTCAGGGAAGAACACCGGGGAGCTGTTTTTT.

The chain combines TRBV28 with TRBJ1-5, with TRBD1 as a possible D gene (6 bases). This CDR3 comprises 14 residues. Germline V gives CDR1 MDHEN, CDR2 SYDVKM. V was shortened by 6 bases and J by 4 bases, with 13 bases between the two germline ends. The CDR3 bases are TGTGCCAGCAGGGTAGGAGGGGGGAATCAGCCCCAGCATTTT. It specifies CASRVGGGNQPQHF.

This chain connects TRBV10-3 to TRBJ2-2, with 11 bases matching TRBD2. Per germline, CDR1 ENHRY and CDR2 SYGVKD. CDR3 size: 16 residues. V trimming: 4 bases; J trimming: 1 base; junction bases outside the gene matches: 2. In DNA form, the CDR3 reads TGTGCCATCAGTGGAACTAGCGGGGGGAACACCGGGGAGCTGTTTTTT. Translated: CAISGTSGGNTGELFF.

CDR3 nucleotide sequence: TGTGCCAGCAGCTTGGTCGGGGTCGGGAATACGCAGTATTTT. Translation: CASSLVGVGNTQYF. V and J are TRBV5-6 and TRBJ2-3; D may be TRBD2 (5 bases). This CDR3 is 14 amino acids long. From germline, CDR1 is SGHDT and CDR2 YYEEEE. The V gene lost 0 bases and the J gene lost 7 bases, with 12 bases spanning the gap.

This chain uses TRBV2 with TRBJ2-3, with D possibly called TRBD1 or TRBD2 (6 bases each). Germline lookup yields CDR1 SNHLY and CDR2 FYNNEI. The V end was cut by 4 bases, the J end by 3 bases, with 8 bases between. This CDR3 contains 13 residues. The CDR3 region has the DNA TGTGCCAGCAGTGGGGGGGCGACAGATACGCAGTATTTT. It encodes CASSGGATDTQYF.

The chain combines TRBV9 with TRBJ1-6; tentatively, D is TRBD1 (6 bases). The V end was cut by 3 bases, the J end by 12 bases, with 19 bases between. Germline V gives CDR1 SGDLS, CDR2 YYNGEE. The CDR3 contains 15 residues. In DNA, the CDR3 is TGTGCCAGCAGCGCGGACAGTCGAAAGGACGAACCCCTCCACTTT. It translates to CASSADSRKDEPLHF. Complete variable domain (other parts from reference TRBV9 and TRBJ1-6): DSGVTQTPKHLITATGQRVTLRCSPRSGDLSVYWYQQSLDQGLQFLIQYYNGEERAKGNILERFSAQQFPDLHSELNLSSLELGDSALYFCASSADSRKDEPLHFGNGTRLTVT.